This T cell receptor (beta chain) was documented in a study of blood T cell repertoires in COVID-19. Study summary: COVID-19 samples from acute and convalescent phases originated in the United States, Italy and Spain. Nucleic acid was either cDNA or gDNA, and it came from T cells, B-cell-depleted T cells, or PBMCs.

Per the authors' pipeline: Amplifying reference gene primers gave estimates of nucleated cell counts. This table comes from immunoSEQ multiplex PCR, and its TCRdb copy is limited to in-frame clones, with some not included. V and J calls and clone size are given by that table; D and trimming were obtained from the DNA. The profile shows hundreds of thousands of clones, roughly 80% of them singletons. This clone was detected once. The CDR3 has 12 residues. Germline values: CDR1 SQVTM, CDR2 ANQGSEA. V lost 6 bases and J 5 bases, leaving 13 bases between the germline ends. This sequence joins TRBV29-1 and TRBJ1-2, with D perhaps TRBD1 (5 bases). Sequencing input: peripheral blood. The clonotype was recovered from a woman older than 75 with active or convalescent COVID-19. CDR3 sequence: CSVGGGVYGYTF. In DNA form, the CDR3 reads TGCAGCGTCGGAGGAGGGGTTTATGGCTACACCTTC.